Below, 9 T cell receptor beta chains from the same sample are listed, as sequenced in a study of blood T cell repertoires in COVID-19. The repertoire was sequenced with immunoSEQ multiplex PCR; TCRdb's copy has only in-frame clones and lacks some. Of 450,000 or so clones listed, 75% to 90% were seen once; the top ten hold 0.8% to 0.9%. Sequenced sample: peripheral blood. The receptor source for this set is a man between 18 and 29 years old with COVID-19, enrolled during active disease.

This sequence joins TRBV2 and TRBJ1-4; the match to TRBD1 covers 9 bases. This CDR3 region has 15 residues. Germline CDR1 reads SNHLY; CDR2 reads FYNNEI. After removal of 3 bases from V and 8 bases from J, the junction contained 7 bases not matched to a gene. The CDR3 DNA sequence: TGTGCCAGCAGTGATGGGGGCGACAGGGGGGAAAAACTGTTTTTT. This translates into CASSDGGDRGEKLFF.

CDR3 sequence (DNA): TGTGCCAGCAGCTACCTAGCGGGGCCTTACAATGAGCAGTTCTTC. This translates into CASSYLAGPYNEQFF. The chain joins TRBV7-6 to TRBJ2-1; 9 nucleotides align to TRBD2. Losses at the gene ends were 4 bases for V and 4 bases for J; bases not matched to a gene: 5. CDR1 is SGHVS, CDR2 FNYEAQ, per germline. The CDR3 has 15 amino acids.

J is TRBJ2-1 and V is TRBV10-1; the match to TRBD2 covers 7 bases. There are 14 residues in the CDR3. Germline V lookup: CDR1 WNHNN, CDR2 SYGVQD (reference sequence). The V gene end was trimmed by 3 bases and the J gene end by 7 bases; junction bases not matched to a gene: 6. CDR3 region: CASSDPTSFNEQFF. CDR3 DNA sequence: TGCGCCAGCAGTGACCCGACTAGCTTTAATGAGCAGTTCTTC.

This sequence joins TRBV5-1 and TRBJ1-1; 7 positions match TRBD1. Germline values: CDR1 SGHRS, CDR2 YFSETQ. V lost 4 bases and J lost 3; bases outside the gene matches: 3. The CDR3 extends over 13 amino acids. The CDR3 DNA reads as TGCGCCAGCAGCCGACAGGGTTACACTGAAGCTTTCTTT. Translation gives CASSRQGYTEAFF.

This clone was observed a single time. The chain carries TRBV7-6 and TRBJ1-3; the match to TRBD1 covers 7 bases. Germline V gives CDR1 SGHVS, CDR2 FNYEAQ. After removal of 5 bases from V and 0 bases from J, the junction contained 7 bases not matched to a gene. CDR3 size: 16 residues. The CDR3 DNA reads TGTGCCAGCAGCCGTGGACAGGTCCACTCTGGAAACACCATATATTTT. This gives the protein CASSRGQVHSGNTIYF.

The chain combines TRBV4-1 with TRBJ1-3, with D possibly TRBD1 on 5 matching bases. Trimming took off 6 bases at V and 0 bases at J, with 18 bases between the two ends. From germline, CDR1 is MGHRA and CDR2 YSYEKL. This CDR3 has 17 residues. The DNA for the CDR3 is TGCGCCAGCAGTCACCAAGGTCGGGGGAGCTCTGGAAACACCATATATTTT. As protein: CASSHQGRGSSGNTIYF.

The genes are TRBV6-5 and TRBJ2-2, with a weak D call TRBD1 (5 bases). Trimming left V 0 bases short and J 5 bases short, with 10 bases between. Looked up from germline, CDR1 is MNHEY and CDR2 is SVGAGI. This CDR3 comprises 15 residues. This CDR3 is CASSYSGRATGELFF. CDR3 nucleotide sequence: TGTGCCAGCAGTTACTCGGGCAGGGCTACCGGGGAGCTGTTTTTT.

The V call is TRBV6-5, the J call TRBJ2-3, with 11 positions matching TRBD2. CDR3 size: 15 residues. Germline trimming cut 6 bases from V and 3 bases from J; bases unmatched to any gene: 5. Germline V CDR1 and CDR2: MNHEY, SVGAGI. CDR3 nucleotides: TGTGCCAGCAGCCATCCTAGCGGGGGGACAGATACGCAGTATTTT. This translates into CASSHPSGGTDTQYF.

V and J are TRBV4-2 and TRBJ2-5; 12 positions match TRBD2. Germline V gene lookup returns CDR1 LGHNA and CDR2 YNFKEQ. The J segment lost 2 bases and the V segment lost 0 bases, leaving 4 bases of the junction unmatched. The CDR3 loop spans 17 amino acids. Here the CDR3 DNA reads TGTGCCAGCAGCCAAGAGGTAGGGACTAGCGGGCAAGAGACCCAGTACTTC. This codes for CASSQEVGTSGQETQYF.